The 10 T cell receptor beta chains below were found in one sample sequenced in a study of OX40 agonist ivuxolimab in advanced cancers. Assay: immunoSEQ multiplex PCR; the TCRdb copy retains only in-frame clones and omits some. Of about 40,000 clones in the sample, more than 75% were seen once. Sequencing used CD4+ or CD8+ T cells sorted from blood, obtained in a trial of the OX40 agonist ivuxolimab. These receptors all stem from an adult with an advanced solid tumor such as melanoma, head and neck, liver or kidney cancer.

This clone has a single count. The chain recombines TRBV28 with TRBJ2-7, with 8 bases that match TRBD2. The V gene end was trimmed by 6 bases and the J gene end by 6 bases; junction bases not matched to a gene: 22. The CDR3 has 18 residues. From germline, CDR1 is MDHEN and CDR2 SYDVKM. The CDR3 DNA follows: TGTGCCAGCAGCCCTGGGAGCGGCAGGGGAGCGGGAGCCCGCGAGCAGTACTTC. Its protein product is CASSPGSGRGAGAREQYF.

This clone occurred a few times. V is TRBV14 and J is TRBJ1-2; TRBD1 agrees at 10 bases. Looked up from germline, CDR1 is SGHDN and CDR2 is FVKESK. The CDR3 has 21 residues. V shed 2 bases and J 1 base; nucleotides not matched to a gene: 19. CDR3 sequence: CASSQLPPAVGTGDLNYGYTF. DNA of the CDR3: TGTGCCAGCAGCCAACTTCCCCCTGCCGTAGGGACAGGGGACCTTAACTATGGCTACACCTTC.

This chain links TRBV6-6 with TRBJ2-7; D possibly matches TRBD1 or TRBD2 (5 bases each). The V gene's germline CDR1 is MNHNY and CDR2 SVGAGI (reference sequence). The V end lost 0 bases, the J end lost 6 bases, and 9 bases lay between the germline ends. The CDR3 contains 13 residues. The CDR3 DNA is TGTGCCAGCAGTTACTCAACGGGGCGCGAGCAGTACTTC. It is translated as CASSYSTGREQYF.

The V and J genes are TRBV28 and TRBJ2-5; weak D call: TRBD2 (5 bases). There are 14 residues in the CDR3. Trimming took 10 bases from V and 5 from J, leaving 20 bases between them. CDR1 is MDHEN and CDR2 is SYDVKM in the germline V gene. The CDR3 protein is CATMTVRGEETQYF. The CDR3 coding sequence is TGTGCCACTATGACGGTTCGGGGTGAGGAGACCCAGTACTTC.

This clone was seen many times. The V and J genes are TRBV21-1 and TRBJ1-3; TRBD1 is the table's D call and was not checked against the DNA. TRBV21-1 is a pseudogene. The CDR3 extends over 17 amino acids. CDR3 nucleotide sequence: TGTGCCAGCAGCAAAGGAGGGTCAGGGGTTCCTGGAAACACCATATATTTT. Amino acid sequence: CASSKGGSGVPGNTIYF.

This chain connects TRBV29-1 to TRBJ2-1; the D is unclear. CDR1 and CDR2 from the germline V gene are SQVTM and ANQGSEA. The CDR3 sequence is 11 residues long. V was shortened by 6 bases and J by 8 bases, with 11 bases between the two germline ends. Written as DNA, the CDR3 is TGCAGCGTACTTTTCCGGGATGAGCAGTTCTTC. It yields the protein CSVLFRDEQFF.

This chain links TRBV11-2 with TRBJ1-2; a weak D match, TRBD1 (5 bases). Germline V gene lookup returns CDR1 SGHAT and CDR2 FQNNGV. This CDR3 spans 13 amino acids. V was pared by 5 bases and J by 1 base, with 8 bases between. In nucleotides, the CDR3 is TGTGCCAGCAGCGCAGGGCTTAACTATGGCTACACCTTC. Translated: CASSAGLNYGYTF.

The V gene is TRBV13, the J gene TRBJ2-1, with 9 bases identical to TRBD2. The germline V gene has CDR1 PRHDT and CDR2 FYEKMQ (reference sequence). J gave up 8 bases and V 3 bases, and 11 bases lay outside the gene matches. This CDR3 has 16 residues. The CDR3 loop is CASSLERGAWEDEQFF. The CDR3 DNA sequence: TGTGCCAGCAGCTTGGAGCGGGGGGCTTGGGAGGATGAGCAGTTCTTC.

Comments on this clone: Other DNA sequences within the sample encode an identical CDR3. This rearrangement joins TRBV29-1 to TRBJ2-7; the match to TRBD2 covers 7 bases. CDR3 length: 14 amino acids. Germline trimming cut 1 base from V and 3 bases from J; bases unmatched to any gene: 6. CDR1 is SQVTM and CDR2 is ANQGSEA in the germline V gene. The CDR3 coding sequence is TGCAGCGTTGAAGCTAGCGGAGGTTACTACGAGCAGTACTTC. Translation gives CSVEASGGYYEQYF.

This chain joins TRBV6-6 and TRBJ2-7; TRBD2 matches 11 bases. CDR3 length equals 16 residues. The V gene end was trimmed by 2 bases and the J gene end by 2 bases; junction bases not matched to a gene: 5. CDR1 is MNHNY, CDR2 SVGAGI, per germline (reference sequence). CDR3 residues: CASSYGGTSGTYEQYF. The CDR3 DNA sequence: TGTGCCAGCAGTTACGGGGGGACTAGCGGAACCTACGAGCAGTACTTC.